This TCR beta chain originates from a study of blood T cell repertoires in COVID-19. Study overall: The United States, Italy and Spain supplied acute and convalescent COVID-19 samples. Sources were T cells, B-cell-depleted T cells, or PBMCs; the material itself was cDNA or gDNA.

In the original processing: How many nucleated cells were present was estimated from reference gene primer amplification. Clones were sequenced by immunoSEQ multiplex PCR, and TCRdb holds only the in-frame ones, with some missing. That table gives V, J and clone size, and the DNA gave D and trimming. The sample contains 200,000 to 250,000 clones, 70% to 90% of which appear only once. This CDR3 spans 15 amino acids. CDR1 is LNHDA, CDR2 SQIVND, per germline (reference sequence). V was trimmed by 7 bases and J by 2 bases, leaving 15 bases between them. The J gene is TRBJ1-3, the V gene TRBV19; the D gene is possibly TRBD1 (6 bases). This TCR came from a man aged 35-49 years with acute or convalescent COVID-19. The source material was peripheral blood. CDR3 protein: CASTPQGRAGNTIYF. The CDR3 DNA follows: TGTGCCAGTACCCCACAGGGAAGGGCTGGAAACACCATATATTTT.